This T cell receptor beta chain was observed in a study of regulatory T cells in long-lasting Graves disease. General observations from the study: More public clonotypes were shared by persistent patients (2,741) than by new patients (fewer than 1,000). Segments TRBV28, TRBJ1-2 and TRBJ2-5 showed preferential usage in persistent disease.

V lost 5 bases, J lost 5 bases, and 9 bases stayed unmatched. This CDR3 has 15 amino acids. CDR1 is SEHNR and CDR2 is FQNEAQ in the germline V gene (reference sequence). The table lists this clonotype with a few counts. Its antigen is currently unknown. Arm-PCR of CDR3 regions and iRepertoire HTBI primers were used to build TCR beta libraries. TCRdb reanalysed the multiplex PCR reads using MiXCR and keeps one entry per CDR3 protein. Seen here are around 500,000 distinct CDR3 sequences, about 14% observed once, and the top ten hold under 10%. The time point denotes: newly diagnosed GD, antithyroid drugs for less than 3 months. From RNA extracted from PBMCs, the TCR library was made. This sample was also put to use in a study of T cells in Graves' hyperthyroidism and ophthalmopathy. From that report: Model predictions of ophthalmopathy came a median roughly 6.4 months before onset.

V gene TRBV7-9 combines with J gene TRBJ2-1; TRBD2 aligns across 7 bases. The source is a man aged 25 to 40 with Graves disease. Source: peripheral blood mononuclear cells (PBMCs), taken at new diagnosis, from a patient treated with antithyroid drugs. As DNA, the CDR3 is TGTGCCAGCAGCACTCACCCTAGCGGAAACAATGAGCAGTTCTTC. It encodes CASSTHPSGNNEQFF.